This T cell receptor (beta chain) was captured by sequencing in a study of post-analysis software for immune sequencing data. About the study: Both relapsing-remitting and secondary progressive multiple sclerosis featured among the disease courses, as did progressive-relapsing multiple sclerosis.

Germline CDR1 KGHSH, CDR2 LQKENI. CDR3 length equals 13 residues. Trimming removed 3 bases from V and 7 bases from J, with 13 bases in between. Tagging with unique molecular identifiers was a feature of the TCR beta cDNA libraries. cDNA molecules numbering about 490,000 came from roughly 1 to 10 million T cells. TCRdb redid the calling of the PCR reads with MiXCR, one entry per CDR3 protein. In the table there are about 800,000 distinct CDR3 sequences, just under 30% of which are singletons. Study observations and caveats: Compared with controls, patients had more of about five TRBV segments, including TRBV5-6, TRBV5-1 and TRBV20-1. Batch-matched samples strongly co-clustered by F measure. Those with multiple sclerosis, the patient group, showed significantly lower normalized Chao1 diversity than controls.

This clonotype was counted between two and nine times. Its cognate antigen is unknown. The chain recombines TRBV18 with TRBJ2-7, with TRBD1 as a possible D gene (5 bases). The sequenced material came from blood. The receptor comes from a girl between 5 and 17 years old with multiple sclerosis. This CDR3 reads CASSPIQGREQYF. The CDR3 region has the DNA TGTGCCAGCTCACCGATCCAGGGTAGAGAGCAGTACTTC.